This T cell receptor (beta chain) was documented in a study of regulatory dendritic cells for organ transplantation. Measured with immunoSEQ multiplex PCR; TCRdb has only the in-frame clones, and not every one. The sample holds approximately 4,300 clones; 60% are singletons and the top ten take 17%. Allogeneic regulatory or mature dendritic cells were co-cultured for about 5 days with CFSE-labeled sorted T cells at 1:10. This clone has just a few counts. Its antigen is not identified. Study conclusions and caveats: The most alloreactive TCR clonotypes were found in resting memory CD8+ cells.

Between the trimmed V and J ends, which lost 5 bases and 2 bases, there was a span of 10 bases. Germline loops: CDR1 MNHEY, CDR2 SVGAGI. CDR3 size: 13 residues. The specimen was memory CD8+ T cells from blood cultured with regulatory dendritic cells. Stated subset: CD45RO+ memory T cells. This clonotype was obtained from a human donor in good health. This chain connects TRBV6-5 to TRBJ2-7; tentatively, D is TRBD2 (5 bases). In DNA form, the CDR3 reads TGTGCCAGCAGTGCGGGTTTTACCTACGAGCAGTACTTC. Its translation is CASSAGFTYEQYF.